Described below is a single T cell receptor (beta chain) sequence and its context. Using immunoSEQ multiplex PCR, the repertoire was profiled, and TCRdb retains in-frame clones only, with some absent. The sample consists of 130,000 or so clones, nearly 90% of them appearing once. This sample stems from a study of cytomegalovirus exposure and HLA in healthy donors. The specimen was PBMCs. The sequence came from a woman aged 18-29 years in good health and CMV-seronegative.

The CDR3 protein is CASMTGTSATEAFF. In DNA form, the CDR3 reads TGTGCCAGTATGACAGGGACCTCAGCCACTGAAGCTTTCTTT. The genes are TRBV19 and TRBJ1-1, with 7 bases fitting TRBD1. The germline gives CDR1 LNHDA, CDR2 SQIVND (reference sequence). The CDR3 has 14 residues. Trimming cost V 7 bases and J 4 bases; bases outside gene matches: 9.